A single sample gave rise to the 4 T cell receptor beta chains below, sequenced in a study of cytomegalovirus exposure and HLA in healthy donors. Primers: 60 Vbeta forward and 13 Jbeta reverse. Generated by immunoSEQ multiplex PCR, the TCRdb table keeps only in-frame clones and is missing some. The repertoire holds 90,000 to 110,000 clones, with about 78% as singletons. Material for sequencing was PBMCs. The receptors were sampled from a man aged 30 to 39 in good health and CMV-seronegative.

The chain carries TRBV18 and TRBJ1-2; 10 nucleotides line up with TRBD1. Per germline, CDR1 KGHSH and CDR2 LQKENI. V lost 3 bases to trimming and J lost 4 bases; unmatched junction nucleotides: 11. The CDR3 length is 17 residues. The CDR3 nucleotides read TGTGCCAGCTCACCGCTCGGGACAGGGGACGCTCGCTATGGCTACACCTTC. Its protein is CASSPLGTGDARYGYTF.

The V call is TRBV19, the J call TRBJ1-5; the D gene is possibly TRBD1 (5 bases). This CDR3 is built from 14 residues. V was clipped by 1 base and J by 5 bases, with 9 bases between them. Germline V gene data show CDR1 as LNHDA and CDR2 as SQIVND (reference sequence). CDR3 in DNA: TGTGCCAGTAGTATAGGACAGATCTATCAGCCCCAGCATTTT. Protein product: CASSIGQIYQPQHF. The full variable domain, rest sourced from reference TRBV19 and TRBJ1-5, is DGGITQSPKYLFRKEGQNVTLSCEQNLNHDAMYWYRQDPGQGLRLIYYSQIVNDFQKGDIAEGYSVSREKKESFPLTVTSAQKNPTAFYLCASSIGQIYQPQHFGDGTRLSIL.

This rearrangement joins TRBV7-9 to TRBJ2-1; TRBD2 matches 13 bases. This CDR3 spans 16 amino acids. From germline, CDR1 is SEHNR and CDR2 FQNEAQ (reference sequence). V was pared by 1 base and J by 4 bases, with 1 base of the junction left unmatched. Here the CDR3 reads CASSLGTSGGYNEQFF. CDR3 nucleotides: TGTGCCAGCAGCTTAGGGACTAGCGGGGGTTACAATGAGCAGTTCTTC.

CDR3 nucleotides: TGTGCCAGCAGGGACGGACAAGCTCCCGAGCAGTACTTC. Amino acids: CASRDGQAPEQYF. The chain is built from TRBV6-1 and TRBJ2-7; maybe TRBD1 (5 bases). Germline V gives CDR1 MNHNS, CDR2 SASEGT. V dropped 6 bases and J dropped 6 bases, with 15 bases sitting between them. This CDR3 has 13 residues.